These 10 T cell receptor beta chains originate from one sample sequenced in a study of OX40 agonist ivuxolimab in advanced cancers. The table came from immunoSEQ multiplex PCR; TCRdb's copy has only in-frame clones and leaves some out. The table shows 100,000 or so clones, with 88% occurring only once. Sequenced material: CD4+ or CD8+ T cells sorted from blood, taken in a trial of the OX40 agonist ivuxolimab. The receptor source for this set is an adult with an advanced solid tumor such as melanoma, head and neck, liver or kidney cancer.

This chain connects TRBV5-1 to TRBJ2-2; D ambiguous. Germline lookup yields CDR1 SGHRS and CDR2 YFSETQ. With 1 base removed from V and 4 bases from J, the gap between germline ends came to 11 bases. This CDR3 spans 15 amino acids. Here the CDR3 DNA reads TGCGCCAGCAGCTTGTTGCAGGCCGCCACCGGGGAGCTGTTTTTT. It specifies CASSLLQAATGELFF.

The chain employs TRBV7-2 and TRBJ2-3; D possibly corresponds to TRBD2 (6 bases). Between the trimmed V and J ends, which lost 5 bases and 6 bases, there was a span of 15 bases. The germline V gene has CDR1 SGHTA and CDR2 FQGNSA. CDR3 length equals 14 residues. CDR3 in DNA: TGTGCCAGCAGCCCAGGAGGGGCTAGCGATACGCAGTATTTT. This gives the protein CASSPGGASDTQYF. Full variable domain (missing parts from reference TRBV7-2 and TRBJ2-3): GAGVSQSPSNKVTEKGKDVELRCDPISGHTALYWYRQSLGQGLEFLIYFQGNSAPDKSGLPSDRFSAERTGGSVSTLTIQRTQQEDSAVYLCASSPGGASDTQYFGPGTRLTVL.

This chain uses TRBV27 with TRBJ2-7, with a possible D match to TRBD2 (6 bases). Germline V CDR1 and CDR2: MNHEY, SMNVEV (reference sequence). The V end lost 6 bases, the J end lost 5 bases, and 23 bases lay between the germline ends. The CDR3 extends over 16 amino acids. CDR3 in DNA: TGTGCCAGCAGCCCGGGTGGGGCGGGAAAGGGACACGAGCAGTACTTC. This codes for CASSPGGAGKGHEQYF.

The chain joins TRBV18 to TRBJ1-1; no reliable D call. The ends were cut back, 3 bases at V and 6 bases at J, with 14 bases in the middle. CDR1 is KGHSH and CDR2 is LQKENI in the germline V gene. The CDR3 totals 14 residues. CDR3 nucleotide sequence: TGTGCCAGCTCACCTAATCAAGACGGCCCTGAAGCTTTCTTT. Protein sequence: CASSPNQDGPEAFF. The whole variable domain, filled in from reference TRBV18 and TRBJ1-1, reads NAGVMQNPRHLVRRRGQEARLRCSPMKGHSHVYWYRQLPEEGLKFMVYLQKENIIDESGMPKERFSAEFPKEGPSILRIQQVVRGDSAAYFCASSPNQDGPEAFFGQGTRLTVV.

The rearrangement uses TRBV19 and TRBJ2-1; TRBD2 aligns across 9 bases. The CDR3 runs to 14 residues. V dropped 5 bases and J dropped 6; count of bases not matched to a gene: 5. CDR1 is LNHDA and CDR2 is SQIVND in the germline V gene (reference sequence). Here the CDR3 DNA reads TGTGCCAGTAGTTTAGCAGCGGGAGGCAATGAGCAGTTCTTC. It is translated as CASSLAAGGNEQFF.

The chain couples TRBV9 to TRBJ2-2; either TRBD1 or TRBD2 may supply D (5 bases each). The CDR3 runs to 15 residues. The V end was cut by 5 bases, the J end by 4 bases, with 15 bases between. The germline V gene encodes CDR1 SGDLS and CDR2 YYNGEE. The CDR3 DNA reads as TGTGCCAGCAGTCGACTTGGGACGGTCACCGGGGAGCTGTTTTTT. As protein: CASSRLGTVTGELFF.

V usage is TRBV9 and J usage is TRBJ1-4; perhaps TRBD1 as D (6 bases). CDR3 length: 16 residues. CDR1 is SGDLS, CDR2 YYNGEE, per germline. The V end lost 3 bases, the J end lost 0 bases, and 12 bases lay between the germline ends. The CDR3, as DNA: TGTGCCAGCAGCGCATCATGGACAGCAACTAATGAAAAACTGTTTTTT. Protein product: CASSASWTATNEKLFF. The whole variable domain, remainder taken from reference TRBV9 and TRBJ1-4, is DSGVTQTPKHLITATGQRVTLRCSPRSGDLSVYWYQQSLDQGLQFLIQYYNGEERAKGNILERFSAQQFPDLHSELNLSSLELGDSALYFCASSASWTATNEKLFFGSGTQLSVL.

This rearrangement joins TRBV30 to TRBJ2-1; tentative D call: TRBD2 (5 bases). The CDR3 has 11 amino acids. Trimming removed 3 bases at V and 10 bases at J, with 10 bases between. Germline values: CDR1 GTSNPN, CDR2 SVGIG (reference sequence). The CDR3 DNA is TGTGCCTGGAGCGGCGGCGGGGAGCAGTTCTTC. It codes for CAWSGGGEQFF.

The gene calls are TRBV28 and TRBJ2-7; D ambiguous. The CDR3 extends over 15 amino acids. Germline CDR1 MDHEN, CDR2 SYDVKM. The V and J ends lost 4 bases and 0 bases respectively, with 13 bases between them. The CDR3 sequence is CASSSPSSYSYEQYF. The CDR3, as DNA: TGTGCCAGCAGTTCGCCCTCCTCCTACTCCTACGAGCAGTACTTC.

The chain is built from TRBV4-1 and TRBJ2-1, with 14 bases identical to TRBD2. The CDR3 is made up of 15 amino acids. CDR1 MGHRA and CDR2 YSYEKL come from the germline V gene. V gave up 4 bases and J gave up 9 bases; unmatched junction bases: 5. CDR3 nucleotides: TGCGCCAGCAGCCTCGGGACTAGCGGGAGAGGTGAGCAGTTCTTC. Translation gives CASSLGTSGRGEQFF.